These 29 T cell receptor beta chains came from one sample sequenced in a study of blood T cell repertoires in COVID-19. The protocol was immunoSEQ multiplex PCR, while the TCRdb copy is restricted to in-frame clones and leaves out a portion. The sample consists of approximately 70,000 clones, approximately 86% of them appearing once. The specimen sequenced was peripheral blood. All receptors come from a man aged 65 to 85 with active COVID-19.

The rearrangement links TRBV4-3 to TRBJ2-7, with 9 bases fitting TRBD1. The V gene's germline CDR1 is LGHNA and CDR2 YSLEER. V lost 4 bases to trimming and J lost 3 bases; unmatched junction nucleotides: 4. CDR3 length equals 14 residues. The CDR3 is CASSRRQGDYEQYF. CDR3 nucleotides: TGCGCCAGCAGCCGCCGACAGGGGGACTACGAGCAGTACTTC.

The CDR3 nucleotides read TGCGCCAGCAGTGAGTCGGGGAGGGCCGGGTCGGAGACCCAGTACTTC. Translating gives CASSESGRAGSETQYF. The chain links TRBV10-1 to TRBJ2-5, with 7 bases identical to TRBD2. The germline V gene has CDR1 WNHNN and CDR2 SYGVQD (reference sequence). The CDR3 extends over 16 amino acids. The J segment lost 5 bases and the V segment lost 0 bases, leaving 9 bases of the junction unmatched.

This chain connects TRBV4-2 to TRBJ2-3, with 9 bases fitting TRBD2. Looked up from germline, CDR1 is LGHNA and CDR2 is YNFKEQ. The CDR3 sequence is 17 residues long. The trim removed 1 base at V and 4 bases at J, leaving 9 bases unmatched. This CDR3 reads CASSQVIGGRAADTQYF. For the CDR3, the DNA is TGTGCCAGCAGCCAAGTCATCGGCGGGAGGGCCGCAGATACGCAGTATTTT.

This chain joins TRBV5-1 and TRBJ2-7, with TRBD2 matching over 8 bases. J was trimmed by 1 base and V by 5 bases; bases with no gene match: 5. The germline CDR1 and CDR2 sequences are SGHRS and YFSETQ. This CDR3 spans 14 amino acids. The DNA of the CDR3 is TGCGCCAGCAGTGGCGGGACTAGGTCCTACGAGCAGTACTTC. It is translated as CASSGGTRSYEQYF.

The gene calls are TRBV15 and TRBJ2-3; 8 nucleotides agree with TRBD2. With V trimmed by 4 bases and J by 3 bases, 6 bases remained unmatched. Germline V gene lookup returns CDR1 LNHNV and CDR2 YYDKDF (reference sequence). This CDR3 spans 15 amino acids. In nucleotides, the CDR3 is TGTGCCACCAGCAAAAGGCTAGCGGGTACAGATACGCAGTATTTT. Translating it yields CATSKRLAGTDTQYF.

V and J are TRBV25-1 and TRBJ1-2; TRBD1 might be the D (5 bases). The CDR3 has 13 amino acids. From germline, CDR1 is MGHDK and CDR2 SYGVNS. V was pared by 1 base and J by 8 bases, with 11 bases between. The CDR3 sequence is CASSEWGDLGYTF. The CDR3 bases are TGTGCCAGCAGTGAATGGGGGGACCTCGGCTACACCTTC.

J is TRBJ2-3 and V is TRBV12-3 or TRBV12-4; the D gene is possibly TRBD2 (5 bases). V lost 6 bases to trimming and J lost 9 bases, with 10 bases between them. The CDR3 has 11 residues. The CDR3 protein is CASRRGYTQYF. CDR3 nucleotides: TGTGCCAGCAGGCGAGGGTACACGCAGTATTTT.

The chain recombines TRBV20-1 with TRBJ1-5; D is perhaps TRBD1 (6 bases). The V end lost 3 bases, the J end lost 0 bases, and 12 bases lay between the germline ends. CDR1 and CDR2 (germline): DFQATT, SNEGSKA (reference sequence). The CDR3 extends over 15 amino acids. CDR3 nucleotide sequence: TGCAGTGCTAGTTTGGGGGCATATAGCAATCAGCCCCAGCATTTT. It specifies CSASLGAYSNQPQHF.

The chain employs TRBV10-3 and TRBJ2-1, with 8 bases identical to TRBD2. Germline CDR1 ENHRY, CDR2 SYGVKD. V shed 0 bases and J 9 bases; nucleotides not matched to a gene: 10. The CDR3 extends over 16 amino acids. This CDR3 reads CAISESGVAGQGEQFF. The CDR3 DNA sequence: TGTGCCATCAGTGAGTCGGGGGTAGCGGGGCAAGGTGAGCAGTTCTTC.

The genes are TRBV1 and TRBJ2-1; TRBD2 is the table's D call, not checked against the DNA. TRBV1 is designated a pseudogene. The CDR3 loop spans 20 amino acids. CDR3 nucleotide sequence: TGCACCAGCAGCCAAAGTTCCCCTACTAGCGGGAGGGCACCTTACAATGAGCAGTTCTTC. Translation gives CTSSQSSPTSGRAPYNEQFF.

The gene calls are TRBV6-1 and TRBJ1-1; the D gene is possibly TRBD1 (6 bases). The CDR3 totals 13 residues. Germline V gene data show CDR1 as MNHNS and CDR2 as SASEGT. V lost 2 bases and J lost 8, with 12 bases in between. The CDR3 reads CASSESRTGEAFF. CDR3 bases: TGTGCCAGCAGTGAAAGTCGAACAGGGGAAGCTTTCTTT.

The chain links TRBV30 to TRBJ1-6; 8 bases map to TRBD1. Germline loops: CDR1 GTSNPN, CDR2 SVGIG (reference sequence). The CDR3 is 14 residues long. V lost 7 bases to trimming and J lost 7 bases; unmatched junction nucleotides: 9. Here the CDR3 DNA reads TGTGCCTCACAATCGACAGGGGTGAATTCACCCCTCCACTTT. Amino acids: CASQSTGVNSPLHF.

The rearrangement uses TRBV9 and TRBJ1-5; 7 bases map to TRBD1. Germline V CDR1 and CDR2: SGDLS, YYNGEE. V lost 3 bases to trimming and J lost 7 bases; unmatched junction nucleotides: 7. CDR3 length: 14 amino acids. Written as DNA, the CDR3 is TGTGCCAGCAGCGGACAGGGTGAGTGGCAGCCCCAGCATTTT. Protein product: CASSGQGEWQPQHF.

The V and J genes are TRBV18 and TRBJ1-4; 7 bases agree with TRBD1. The CDR3 sequence is 14 residues long. After removal of 2 bases from V and 8 bases from J, the junction contained 5 bases not matched to a gene. Germline V gives CDR1 KGHSH, CDR2 LQKENI. The CDR3 DNA reads as TGTGCCAGCTCACCAGACAGGGCTGGAGAAAAACTGTTTTTT. Its protein is CASSPDRAGEKLFF.

The chain is built from TRBV11-3 and TRBJ2-3; D is unclear. This CDR3 comprises 14 residues. Trimming took 5 bases from V and 8 from J, leaving 17 bases between them. Germline CDR1 is SGHNT and CDR2 is YENEEA. The CDR3 loop is CASSPLMTPGTQYF. CDR3 in DNA: TGTGCCAGCAGCCCATTAATGACTCCCGGTACGCAGTATTTT.

The chain uses TRBV3-1 (or the pseudogene TRBV3-2) and TRBJ2-7; TRBD1 agrees at 8 bases. Unmatched junction bases numbered 8, after V lost 2 bases and J lost 5 bases. The CDR3 contains 15 residues. Germline V gives CDR1 LGHDT, CDR2 YNNKEL (reference sequence). This CDR3 is CASSQFPGGANEQYF. For the CDR3, the DNA is TGTGCCAGCAGCCAATTCCCAGGGGGCGCGAACGAGCAGTACTTC.

Regarding this clone: The junction shows a germline mismatch at one end, possibly a read error. The V gene is TRBV7-7, the J gene TRBJ2-2; perhaps TRBD2 as D (6 bases). CDR1 is SSHAT and CDR2 is FNYEAQ in the germline V gene (reference sequence). The CDR3 totals 16 residues. CDR3 bases: TGTGCTAGCAGCCCCGGGAGCGGCGGGAACACCGGGGAGCTGTTTTTT. It yields the protein CASSPGSGGNTGELFF.

The genes are TRBV5-1 and TRBJ1-2; 10 bases map to TRBD1. Germline trimming cut 4 bases from V and 4 bases from J; bases unmatched to any gene: 10. Germline V gene lookup returns CDR1 SGHRS and CDR2 YFSETQ. The CDR3 spans 16 residues. The CDR3 sequence: CASSTGQGQPVYGYTF. CDR3 DNA sequence: TGCGCCAGCAGCACGGGACAGGGGCAACCCGTCTATGGCTACACCTTC.

The V gene is TRBV6-5, the J gene TRBJ1-4, with D tentatively TRBD1 (6 bases). V shed 9 bases and J shed 8 bases, with 16 bases lying between them. Germline CDR1 MNHEY, CDR2 SVGAGI. The CDR3 runs to 13 residues. CDR3 loop: CARTQGLGEKLFF. CDR3 sequence (DNA): TGTGCCAGGACACAGGGATTGGGGGAAAAACTGTTTTTT.

As concerns this clone: An end of the junction does not agree with germline; a read error may underlie this. This chain links TRBV7-7 with TRBJ2-7, with D perhaps TRBD1 (6 bases). This CDR3 has 13 residues. Germline V CDR1 and CDR2: SSHAT, FNYEAQ (reference sequence). CDR3 in DNA: TGTGCTAGCAGCTTACGGGACACCTCGGGGCAGTACTTC. Translating gives CASSLRDTSGQYF.

The CDR3 DNA reads TGTGCCATCAGTGCCCCGGACAGGGGGGGGCAAGAGACCCAGTACTTC. Protein: CAISAPDRGGQETQYF. The chain recombines TRBV10-3 with TRBJ2-5, with 10 positions matching TRBD1. J was trimmed by 2 bases and V by 4 bases; bases with no gene match: 7. Germline V gives CDR1 ENHRY, CDR2 SYGVKD. The CDR3 spans 16 residues.

The rearrangement joins TRBV11-1 to TRBJ1-1; TRBD1 matches 8 bases. This CDR3 region has 15 residues. The V gene's germline CDR1 is SGHAT and CDR2 FQDESV (reference sequence). The J segment lost 4 bases and the V segment lost 5 bases, leaving 9 bases of the junction unmatched. The CDR3: CASSARTGCGTEAFF. The DNA of the CDR3 is TGTGCCAGCAGCGCACGGACAGGGTGCGGCACTGAAGCTTTCTTT.

This chain joins TRBV28 and TRBJ1-4; a possible D gene is TRBD1 (5 bases). Germline V gene sequence: CDR1 MDHEN, CDR2 SYDVKM. The CDR3 is 15 amino acids. Trimming stripped 3 bases from V and 5 bases from J, with 13 bases between. The CDR3 nucleotides are TGTGCCAGCAGTTTCGCGGGGGAGGGGAATGAAAAACTGTTTTTT. Translated: CASSFAGEGNEKLFF.

The V call is TRBV5-1, the J call TRBJ2-7; 9 bases match TRBD2. The CDR3 sequence is 17 residues long. With 0 bases clipped from V and 2 bases from J, the junction kept 9 bases outside the gene matches. CDR1 SGHRS and CDR2 YFSETQ come from the germline V gene. DNA for the CDR3: TGCGCCAGCAGCTTGGTGTGGCGGGCTAGCGGGACCTACGAGCAGTACTTC. As protein: CASSLVWRASGTYEQYF.

This clone was picked up a small number of times. Here the CDR3 reads CASTPVGRAYEQYF. As DNA, the CDR3 is TGTGCCAGCACCCCGGTGGGGAGGGCCTACGAGCAGTACTTC. This sequence joins TRBV5-5 and TRBJ2-7; TRBD2 aligns across 7 bases. The CDR3 spans 14 residues. Unmatched junction bases numbered 8, after V lost 6 bases and J lost 2 bases. Germline V CDR1 and CDR2: SGHKS, YYEKEE (reference sequence).

The CDR3 spells CASSPTGPSYEQYF. CDR3 nucleotide sequence: TGTGCCAGCAGCCCGACAGGCCCCTCCTACGAGCAGTACTTC. The J gene is TRBJ2-7, the V gene TRBV7-2; possible D gene TRBD1, 6 bases. The CDR3 is made up of 14 amino acids. V shed 5 bases and J shed 0 bases, with 11 bases lying between them. Germline V gene sequence: CDR1 SGHTA, CDR2 FQGNSA.

The chain recombines TRBV11-2 with TRBJ2-5; D ambiguous. Trimming stripped 7 bases from V and 5 bases from J, with 14 bases between. The CDR3 has 13 amino acids. Germline lookup yields CDR1 SGHAT and CDR2 FQNNGV. In DNA, the CDR3 is TGTGCCAGCACCCGGCCCCACGGGGAGACCCAGTACTTC. Its translation is CASTRPHGETQYF.

The chain couples TRBV12-3 or TRBV12-4 to TRBJ1-5; tentatively, D is TRBD1 (5 bases). This CDR3 is 13 amino acids long. V lost 6 bases to trimming and J lost 7 bases, with 13 bases between them. The CDR3 sequence: CASSPSGGQPQHF. DNA for the CDR3: TGTGCCAGCAGCCCTTCTGGGGGGCAGCCCCAGCATTTT.

The chain links TRBV7-9 to TRBJ2-3; 7 bases align to TRBD2. Losses at the gene ends were 0 bases for V and 4 bases for J; bases not matched to a gene: 4. The CDR3 totals 15 residues. In germline, CDR1 is SEHNR, CDR2 FQNEAQ (reference sequence). In DNA form, the CDR3 reads TGTGCCAGCAGCTTAGCGACGGGGAGGGCAGATACGCAGTATTTT. Protein product: CASSLATGRADTQYF.